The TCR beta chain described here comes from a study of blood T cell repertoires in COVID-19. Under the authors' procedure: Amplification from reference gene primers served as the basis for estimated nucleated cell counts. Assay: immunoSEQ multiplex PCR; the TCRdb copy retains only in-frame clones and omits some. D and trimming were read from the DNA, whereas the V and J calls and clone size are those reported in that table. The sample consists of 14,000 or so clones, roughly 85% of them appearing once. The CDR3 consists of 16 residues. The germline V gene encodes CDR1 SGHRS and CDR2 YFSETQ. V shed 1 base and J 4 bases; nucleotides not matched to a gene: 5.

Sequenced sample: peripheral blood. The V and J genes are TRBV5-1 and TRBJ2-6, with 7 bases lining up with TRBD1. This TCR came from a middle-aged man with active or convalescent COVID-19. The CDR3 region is CASSLQGVRGANVLTF. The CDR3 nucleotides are TGCGCCAGCAGCTTGCAGGGGGTGCGGGGGGCCAACGTCCTGACTTTC.